This passage covers 20 T cell receptor beta chains from one sample sequenced in a study of identical twins. TCRdb recomputed calls from the 5' RACE reads with MiXCR, one row per CDR3 protein. The sample has 1.5 million to 2 million distinct CDR3 sequences, around 33% seen once. Material for sequencing was cord blood. The receptors stem from a newborn girl in good health.

There are many counts of this clonotype. This chain joins TRBV4-2 and TRBJ2-7; D is possibly TRBD1 (6 bases). V lost 4 bases and J lost 4, with 11 bases in between. Germline V CDR1 and CDR2: LGHNA, YNFKEQ. The CDR3 has 13 residues. This chain's CDR3 is CASSRGDTYEQYF. The CDR3 DNA sequence: TGTGCCAGCAGCCGAGGGGACACTTACGAGCAGTACTTC.

This rearrangement joins TRBV3-1 to TRBJ1-1; D uncertain. Germline V gene sequence: CDR1 LGHDT, CDR2 YNNKEL (reference sequence). V lost 2 bases and J lost 6, with 13 bases in between. The CDR3 is 14 amino acids. The CDR3 coding sequence is TGTGCCAGCAGCCAACTGTCCACGGGCCCTGAAGCTTTCTTT. This sequence encodes CASSQLSTGPEAFF.

The V gene is TRBV29-1, the J gene TRBJ2-5, with D perhaps assigned TRBD1 or TRBD2 (5 bases each). Trimming pared 4 bases from V and 5 bases from J, leaving 11 bases between. Germline loops: CDR1 SQVTM, CDR2 ANQGSEA. The CDR3 extends over 12 amino acids. Here the CDR3 reads CSVGPGDETQYF. The CDR3 DNA reads as TGCAGCGTTGGGCCCGGGGACGAGACCCAGTACTTC.

The V call is TRBV28, the J call TRBJ1-5, with D perhaps matching TRBD1 (5 bases). CDR1 and CDR2 from the germline V gene are MDHEN and SYDVKM. V lost 5 bases, J lost 3 bases, and 20 bases lay in between. This CDR3 has 17 residues. DNA of the CDR3: TGTGCCAGCAGTCCCTCATTATCGGGACTTCACAATCAGCCCCAGCATTTT. This encodes CASSPSLSGLHNQPQHF. Full variable domain (outside the CDR3, taken from reference TRBV28 and TRBJ1-5): DVKVTQSSRYLVKRTGEKVFLECVQDMDHENMFWYRQDPGLGLRLIYFSYDVKMKEKGDIPEGYSVSREKKERFSLILESASTNQTSMYLCASSPSLSGLHNQPQHFGDGTRLSIL.

The chain carries TRBV20-1 and TRBJ1-4, with D tentatively TRBD1 (5 bases). Per germline, CDR1 DFQATT and CDR2 SNEGSKA (reference sequence). CDR3 length equals 14 residues. Trimming pared 1 base from V and 5 bases from J, leaving 11 bases between. CDR3 residues: CSARGTRKNEKLFF. As DNA, the CDR3 is TGCAGTGCTAGAGGGACAAGAAAAAATGAAAAACTGTTTTTT.

This chain connects TRBV3-1 to TRBJ2-5; 9 bases match TRBD2. Germline V gene data show CDR1 as LGHDT and CDR2 as YNNKEL (reference sequence). The CDR3 is 18 residues long. With V trimmed by 0 bases and J by 11 bases, 19 bases remained unmatched. The CDR3, as DNA: TGTGCCAGCAGCCAAGATTGGGACTGGAGCGGGAGGCGCAATGAGCAGTACTTC. It specifies CASSQDWDWSGRRNEQYF.

The rearrangement uses TRBV18 and TRBJ1-5; D call uncertain. Trimming left V 2 bases short and J 0 bases short, with 5 bases between. CDR1 KGHSH and CDR2 LQKENI come from the germline V gene. This CDR3 region has 14 residues. CDR3: CASSPAYSNQPQHF. The CDR3 DNA reads TGTGCCAGCTCACCAGCTTATAGCAATCAGCCCCAGCATTTT.

This clonotype was seen at least ten times. A much larger clone differs by one base, so this may be a read error. The rearrangement links TRBV25-1 to TRBJ2-7; D gene ambiguous. The germline V gene encodes CDR1 MGHDK and CDR2 SYGVNS. Between the trimmed V and J ends, which lost 8 bases and 2 bases, there was a span of 7 bases. The CDR3 spans 11 residues. The CDR3 bases are TGTGCCAGCGGCCACACCTACGAGCAGTACTTC. This gives the protein CASGHTYEQYF.

This clonotype came up many times. The rearrangement joins TRBV3-1 to TRBJ1-6; the D is unclear. Trimming took 0 bases from V and 12 from J, leaving 9 bases between them. The CDR3 is made up of 13 amino acids. Germline CDR1 LGHDT, CDR2 YNNKEL (reference sequence). The CDR3 DNA is TGTGCCAGCAGCCAAGAATCGGAACTACCCCTCCACTTT. Translated, it gives CASSQESELPLHF.

In its sample, this clonotype was seen a few times. This sequence joins TRBV3-1 and TRBJ2-7, with 12 bases identical to TRBD2. The ends lost 1 base at V and 6 bases at J; junction bases unmatched: 10. The CDR3 is 17 residues long. Germline CDR1 LGHDT, CDR2 YNNKEL (reference sequence). CDR3: CASSQGLAGGPAAEQYF. The CDR3 coding sequence is TGTGCCAGCAGCCAAGGGCTAGCGGGAGGGCCGGCCGCCGAGCAGTACTTC.

This clonotype has more than one count but fewer than ten. The chain combines TRBV12-3 or TRBV12-4 with TRBJ2-7; no firm D call. The V end was cut by 1 base, the J end by 3 bases, with 13 bases between. The CDR3 is made up of 15 amino acids. In DNA, the CDR3 is TGTGCCAGCAGTTTAGTAGGGAAAGGGATCTACGAGCAGTACTTC. This sequence encodes CASSLVGKGIYEQYF.

This clonotype was seen only a few times. In DNA form, the CDR3 reads TGTGCCAGCAGCTCGGTCCGGGACAGCCTAAGCTCCTATAATTCACCCCTCCACTTT. The encoded protein is CASSSVRDSLSSYNSPLHF. V and J are TRBV5-6 and TRBJ1-6; 7 positions agree with TRBD1. V shed 3 bases, J shed 0 bases, and the junction held 12 bases outside the gene matches. Germline-derived CDR1 and CDR2 are SGHDT and YYEEEE. The CDR3 has 19 residues.

Remarks on this clonotype: The junction departs from germline at one end; a sequencing error may be responsible. This chain connects TRBV12-3 or TRBV12-4 to TRBJ1-2; unclear D gene. The CDR3 spans 14 residues. This CDR3 reads CASSPQTANCGYTF. The CDR3 DNA follows: TGTGCCAGCAGCCCCCAGACGGCTAACTGTGGCTACACCTTC.

The chain couples TRBV29-1 to TRBJ2-1; TRBD2 matches 14 bases. The CDR3 spans 19 residues. V was clipped by 7 bases and J by 2 bases; unmatched bases: 16. Germline V gives CDR1 SQVTM, CDR2 ANQGSEA. CDR3 nucleotides: TGCAGCGCTGACGGGGTGACTAGCGGGAGGGCCGGTCCCTACAATGAGCAGTTCTTC. Translation: CSADGVTSGRAGPYNEQFF.

In its sample, this clonotype was seen a few times. V is TRBV2 and J is TRBJ1-6, with 7 bases lining up with TRBD1. The trim removed 7 bases at V and 6 bases at J, leaving 9 bases unmatched. The length of the CDR3 is 15 residues. CDR1 SNHLY and CDR2 FYNNEI come from the germline V gene. The DNA for the CDR3 is TGTGCCAGCACCGGACAGGTCGGGGTTAATTCACCCCTCCACTTT. This sequence encodes CASTGQVGVNSPLHF.

The J gene is TRBJ2-5, the V gene TRBV12-3 or TRBV12-4; tentatively, D is TRBD2 (6 bases). The J call may be in error: the DNA end matches TRBJ2-7 better. The CDR3 loop spans 17 amino acids. CDR3 nucleotides: TGTGCCAGCAGTTTAAACCCGCTGAGAGGAGGGGCCTACGAGCAGTACTTC. Translated, it gives CASSLNPLRGGAYEQYF.

There are a few counts of this clonotype. As DNA, the CDR3 is TGCGCCAGCAGCCAACGCCCCCCCCACGGAGCGGGTTCATCCTACGAGCAGTACTTC. As protein: CASSQRPPHGAGSSYEQYF. The chain carries TRBV4-1 and TRBJ2-7, with D perhaps matching TRBD2 (6 bases). CDR3 length: 19 amino acids. V lost 2 bases to trimming and J lost 1 base, with 24 bases between them. Germline values: CDR1 MGHRA, CDR2 YSYEKL.

This rearrangement joins TRBV10-3 to TRBJ1-1; perhaps TRBD1 as D (5 bases). V gave up 6 bases and J gave up 7 bases, with 21 bases separating them. This CDR3 is 15 amino acids long. Per the germline V gene, CDR1 is ENHRY and CDR2 is SYGVKD. CDR3 coding DNA: TGTGCCATCAGCGATACGATATGGCAGGGTCGTGAAGCTTTCTTT. It encodes CAISDTIWQGREAFF.

V gene TRBV6-6 combines with J gene TRBJ2-5, with TRBD1 matching 10 bases. With V trimmed by 5 bases and J by 0 bases, 6 bases remained unmatched. Germline V CDR1 and CDR2: MNHNY, SVGAGI (reference sequence). CDR3 size: 16 residues. The CDR3 DNA follows: TGTGCCAGCAGTATTCGGACAGGGGGGGACCAAGAGACCCAGTACTTC. Its protein product is CASSIRTGGDQETQYF.

This clonotype was recorded a few times. The chain has TRBV11-2 and TRBJ2-7, with D perhaps assigned TRBD1 or TRBD2 (5 bases each). The germline CDR1 and CDR2 sequences are SGHAT and FQNNGV. Trimming took 1 base from V and 2 from J, leaving 9 bases between them. The CDR3 has 14 amino acids. Here the CDR3 reads CASSLVGVPYEQYF. The CDR3 DNA reads as TGTGCCAGCAGCTTAGTGGGGGTCCCCTACGAGCAGTACTTC.